These T cell receptor beta chains were read from a single sample in a study of blood T cell repertoires in COVID-19. The repertoire was sequenced with immunoSEQ multiplex PCR; TCRdb's copy has only in-frame clones and lacks some. This table holds under 300,000 clones, more than 60% found once. Material for sequencing was peripheral blood. All receptors come from a middle-aged woman with active or convalescent COVID-19. The CDR3 runs from the conserved cysteine through the conserved F or W. D genes are given only for firm matches. Expanded clones are given a class, and other clones once, few, many or no size at all.

j_gene: TRBJ2-2
abundance: -
v_gene: TRBV4-1
d_gene: TRBD2
CDR3aa: CASSLSGGGTGELFF
CDR3nt: TGCGCCAGCAGCCTTAGCGGGGGGGGCACCGGGGAGCTGTTTTTT

j_gene: TRBJ2-4
abundance: -
v_gene: TRBV27
d_gene: -
CDR3aa: CASSFLAKNIQYF
CDR3nt: TGTGCCAGCAGTTTCCTAGCCAAAAACATTCAGTACTTC

j_gene: TRBJ2-7
abundance: -
v_gene: TRBV15
d_gene: TRBD2
CDR3aa: CATSLTRGENYEQYF
CDR3nt: TGTGCCACCAGCCTTACGCGGGGGGAAAACTACGAGCAGTACTTC

j_gene: TRBJ2-1
abundance: -
v_gene: TRBV9
d_gene: TRBD1
CDR3aa: CASSARQGLAVWGEQFF
CDR3nt: TGTGCCAGCAGCGCCAGACAGGGTCTCGCTGTGTGGGGTGAGCAGTTCTTC

j_gene: TRBJ1-3
abundance: -
v_gene: TRBV24-1
d_gene: -
CDR3aa: CATADGSSGNTIYF
CDR3nt: TGTGCCACCGCGGACGGGAGCTCTGGAAACACCATATATTTT

j_gene: TRBJ1-2
abundance: -
v_gene: TRBV7-9
d_gene: TRBD1
CDR3aa: CASSLSPGTGDGYTF
CDR3nt: TGTGCCAGCAGCTTAAGCCCCGGGACAGGGGATGGCTACACCTTC

j_gene: TRBJ1-4
abundance: many
v_gene: TRBV15
d_gene: -
CDR3aa: CATSRAATNEKLFF
CDR3nt: TGTGCCACCAGCAGAGCGGCAACTAATGAAAAACTGTTTTTT

j_gene: TRBJ1-1
abundance: -
v_gene: TRBV3-1/TRBV3-2
d_gene: -
CDR3aa: CASSQLLRLNTEAFF
CDR3nt: TGTGCCAGCAGCCAACTGCTGCGATTGAACACTGAAGCTTTCTTT

j_gene: TRBJ1-5
abundance: few
v_gene: TRBV28
d_gene: TRBD1
CDR3aa: CASSLIKTGDPQHF
CDR3nt: TGTGCCAGCAGTTTAATCAAGACAGGGGATCCCCAGCATTTT

j_gene: TRBJ1-1
abundance: -
v_gene: TRBV6-4
d_gene: -
CDR3aa: CASSPGSENTEAFF
CDR3nt: TGTGCCAGCTCTCCTGGCAGCGAGAACACTGAAGCTTTCTTT

j_gene: TRBJ2-5
abundance: -
v_gene: TRBV28
d_gene: -
CDR3aa: CASEILGPGWKTQYF
CDR3nt: TGTGCCAGCGAAATCTTAGGGCCGGGGTGGAAGACCCAGTACTTC

j_gene: TRBJ1-5
abundance: -
v_gene: TRBV27
d_gene: -
CDR3aa: CASSLRQRVNQPQHF
CDR3nt: TGTGCCAGCAGTCTGAGACAGAGAGTCAATCAGCCCCAGCATTTT

j_gene: TRBJ2-5
abundance: once
v_gene: TRBV7-9
d_gene: TRBD1
CDR3aa: CASSEGQGARETQYF
CDR3nt: TGTGCCAGCAGCGAGGGACAGGGGGCCAGGGAGACCCAGTACTTC

j_gene: TRBJ1-2
abundance: -
v_gene: TRBV5-1
d_gene: TRBD1
CDR3aa: CASSLTGGAGYTF
CDR3nt: TGCGCCAGCAGCTTGACAGGGGGCGCCGGCTACACCTTC